These 32 T cell receptor beta chains originate from one sample sequenced in a study of immune evolution from preneoplasia to lung adenocarcinoma. Clones were read by immunoSEQ multiplex PCR, and TCRdb kept only the in-frame ones, dropping some. The sample has 9,000 to 10,000 clones, about 88% seen once; the top ten hold roughly 3%. The sample was FFPE invasive lung adenocarcinoma tissue. These receptors were obtained from a person between 65 and 80 years old with invasive lung adenocarcinoma. Some clones in this sample may be carry-over from other donors' samples.

This chain connects TRBV11-2 to TRBJ2-5; 7 bases map to TRBD2. V shed 1 base and J 4 bases; nucleotides not matched to a gene: 6. This CDR3 has 15 residues. From germline, CDR1 is SGHAT and CDR2 FQNNGV. CDR3 sequence: CASSLAWAGVETQYF. In nucleotides, the CDR3 is TGTGCCAGCAGCTTAGCGTGGGCGGGAGTAGAGACCCAGTACTTC.

This chain links TRBV18 with TRBJ1-2; D gene ambiguous. Germline CDR1 KGHSH, CDR2 LQKENI. V lost 2 bases, J lost 2 bases, and 3 bases lay in between. CDR3 size: 12 residues. This CDR3 is CASSPENYGYTF. Here the CDR3 DNA reads TGTGCCAGCTCACCAGAAAACTATGGCTACACCTTC. Full variable domain (remainder filled in from reference TRBV18 and TRBJ1-2): NAGVMQNPRHLVRRRGQEARLRCSPMKGHSHVYWYRQLPEEGLKFMVYLQKENIIDESGMPKERFSAEFPKEGPSILRIQQVVRGDSAAYFCASSPENYGYTFGSGTRLTVV.

V usage is TRBV28 and J usage is TRBJ1-1; no firm D call. This CDR3 has 12 residues. Trimming cost V 6 bases and J 3 bases, with 8 bases left between them. Germline CDR1 is MDHEN and CDR2 is SYDVKM. Here the CDR3 reads CASSLPYTEAFF. CDR3 nucleotide sequence: TGTGCCAGCAGCCTACCGTACACTGAAGCTTTCTTT.

This chain uses TRBV12-5 with TRBJ1-2; possible D gene TRBD1, 6 bases. Looked up from germline, CDR1 is LGHNT and CDR2 is FRNRAP. This CDR3 is 14 amino acids long. V was trimmed by 3 bases and J by 4 bases, leaving 12 bases between them. The chain's CDR3 is CASGFSGARYGYTF. The CDR3 DNA reads TGTGCTAGTGGTTTTTCAGGGGCGCGCTATGGCTACACCTTC.

The J gene is TRBJ2-2, the V gene TRBV6-5, with no clear D. Germline V gives CDR1 MNHEY, CDR2 SVGAGI. The CDR3 runs to 12 residues. V was trimmed by 10 bases and J by 4 bases, leaving 10 bases between them. The CDR3 loop is CATTFTTGELFF. CDR3 bases: TGTGCCACCACTTTCACCACCGGGGAGCTGTTTTTT.

Comment on this clone: The junction shows a germline mismatch at one end, possibly a read error. The chain has TRBV7-7 and TRBJ2-2, with 7 bases aligning to TRBD2. CDR3 length: 16 residues. CDR1 is SSHAT, CDR2 FNYEAQ, per germline (reference sequence). This chain's CDR3 is CASRPTSASGTGELFF. The CDR3 coding sequence is TGTGCTAGCAGACCAACTAGCGCCTCGGGCACCGGGGAGCTGTTTTTT.

This rearrangement joins TRBV2 to TRBJ1-1, with TRBD1 matching 7 bases. Trimming cost V 5 bases and J 7 bases; bases outside gene matches: 4. Germline V gives CDR1 SNHLY, CDR2 FYNNEI. This CDR3 contains 12 residues. The CDR3 here is CASSYRGGEAFF. DNA of the CDR3: TGTGCCAGCAGTTACAGGGGCGGTGAAGCTTTCTTT.

The J gene is TRBJ2-6, the V gene TRBV11-3, with D tentatively TRBD1 (6 bases). Germline loops: CDR1 SGHNT, CDR2 YENEEA. The CDR3 runs to 17 residues. The V gene lost 5 bases and the J gene lost 1 base, with 15 bases spanning the gap. The CDR3 spells CASSLGTPGSGANVLTF. The CDR3 DNA sequence: TGTGCCAGCAGCCTTGGGACACCTGGATCTGGGGCCAACGTCCTGACTTTC.

This chain joins TRBV23-1 and TRBJ1-1; 11 bases align to TRBD1. TRBV23-1 is annotated as an ORF whose role is uncertain. The CDR3 totals 22 residues. V was pared by 3 bases and J by 2 bases, with 23 bases of the junction left unmatched. The CDR3 sequence is CASSHTPGQGGTGVDQNTEAFF. CDR3 DNA: TGCGCCAGCAGTCACACACCGGGACAGGGGGGGACGGGGGTAGACCAAAACACTGAAGCTTTCTTT.

This clone was seen more than once but under ten times. The V gene is TRBV6-1, the J gene TRBJ2-5; D call uncertain. CDR1 is MNHNS, CDR2 SASEGT, per germline. This CDR3 has 11 residues. V gave up 3 bases and J gave up 5 bases, with 4 bases separating them. The CDR3 DNA follows: TGTGCCAGCAGTGAGTCGGAGACCCAGTACTTC. Protein: CASSESETQYF.

J is TRBJ2-3 and V is TRBV5-1; D is possibly TRBD1 (8 bases). Germline loops: CDR1 SGHRS, CDR2 YFSETQ. Trimming cost V 3 bases and J 0 bases, with 14 bases left between them. This CDR3 is 16 amino acids long. In DNA, the CDR3 is TGCGCCAGCAGCTACCCACAGGGGGGGAGCACAGATACGCAGTATTTT. This codes for CASSYPQGGSTDTQYF.

The chain has TRBV28 and TRBJ2-5, with unresolved D. CDR1 is MDHEN and CDR2 is SYDVKM in the germline V gene. The CDR3 sequence is 16 residues long. The V end lost 7 bases, the J end lost 3 bases, and 21 bases lay between the germline ends. The CDR3 nucleotides read TGTGCCAGCACCCCGTACGTCGTACGGCCTAAAGAGACCCAGTACTTC. Amino acids: CASTPYVVRPKETQYF.

This chain uses TRBV28 with TRBJ2-7, with D uncertain. Trimming stripped 5 bases from V and 1 base from J, with 3 bases between. Germline V CDR1 and CDR2: MDHEN, SYDVKM. CDR3 length: 11 residues. The CDR3 reads CASSRSYEQYF. In DNA form, the CDR3 reads TGTGCCAGCAGTCGTTCCTACGAGCAGTACTTC. The full variable domain, completed using reference TRBV28 and TRBJ2-7, is DVKVTQSSRYLVKRTGEKVFLECVQDMDHENMFWYRQDPGLGLRLIYFSYDVKMKEKGDIPEGYSVSREKKERFSLILESASTNQTSMYLCASSRSYEQYFGPGTRLTVT.

This clone was seen once. The genes are TRBV9 and TRBJ1-3; possibly TRBD1 for D (6 bases). CDR3 length: 14 residues. V was cut by 0 bases and J by 8 bases, with 12 bases left in between. Germline assignment: CDR1 SGDLS and CDR2 YYNGEE. The CDR3 sequence: CASSVGEGVDTIYF. The CDR3 coding sequence is TGTGCCAGCAGCGTAGGAGAGGGGGTCGACACCATATATTTT. Drawing the rest from reference TRBV9 and TRBJ1-3, the complete variable domain is DSGVTQTPKHLITATGQRVTLRCSPRSGDLSVYWYQQSLDQGLQFLIQYYNGEERAKGNILERFSAQQFPDLHSELNLSSLELGDSALYFCASSVGEGVDTIYFGEGSWLTVV.

The gene calls are TRBV19 and TRBJ2-5, with 9 bases that match TRBD1. V was pared by 10 bases and J by 1 base, with 4 bases of the junction left unmatched. Germline assignment: CDR1 LNHDA and CDR2 SQIVND (reference sequence). This CDR3 is 13 amino acids long. The CDR3 reads CATGQGLQETQYF. DNA of the CDR3: TGTGCCACGGGACAGGGCCTCCAAGAGACCCAGTACTTC.

The chain carries TRBV5-4 and TRBJ1-1, with D perhaps TRBD1 (5 bases). Germline V gene sequence: CDR1 SGHNT, CDR2 YYREEE (reference sequence). The V and J ends lost 2 bases and 7 bases respectively, with 9 bases between them. The CDR3 length is 12 residues. CDR3 coding DNA: TGTGCCAGCAGCTTCCGGGGGGTTGAAGCTTTCTTT. Protein product: CASSFRGVEAFF.

The chain couples TRBV28 to TRBJ1-2; unclear D gene. Trimming pared 5 bases from V and 4 bases from J, leaving 8 bases between. The CDR3 contains 12 residues. CDR1 and CDR2 (germline): MDHEN, SYDVKM. The CDR3 DNA follows: TGTGCCAGCAGTACCTACAGCTATGGCTACACCTTC. Translated: CASSTYSYGYTF.

On this clone: One end of the junction fails to match germline, which may point to a read error. The gene calls are TRBV4-2 and TRBJ2-3, with TRBD2 identical over 13 bases. Germline CDR1 LGHNA, CDR2 YNFKEQ. The CDR3 runs 18 residues. The CDR3 protein is CASSPLAGGKPHTVTQYF. Written as DNA, the CDR3 is TGTGCCAGCAGCCCACTAGCGGGGGGGAAACCACACACAGTTACGCAGTATTTT.

V is TRBV19 and J is TRBJ2-1; 15 bases map to TRBD2. V dropped 5 bases and J dropped 8; count of bases not matched to a gene: 7. CDR3 length equals 16 residues. The germline V gene encodes CDR1 LNHDA and CDR2 SQIVND (reference sequence). The CDR3 sequence: CASSSRTSGRADEQFF. The CDR3 DNA follows: TGTGCCAGTAGTTCCCGGACTAGCGGGAGGGCCGATGAGCAGTTCTTC.

CDR3: CASSYKSAPPKTQYF. CDR3 in DNA: TGTGCCAGCAGTTACAAGTCAGCCCCTCCAAAGACCCAGTACTTC. The gene calls are TRBV6-6 and TRBJ2-5; D gene unclear. The germline V and J ends were trimmed by 2 bases and 6 bases, with 16 bases remaining between them. This CDR3 contains 15 residues. Germline assignment: CDR1 MNHNY and CDR2 SVGAGI (reference sequence).

The chain uses TRBV28 and TRBJ2-7; 7 bases are shared with TRBD2. V dropped 1 base and J dropped 2; count of bases not matched to a gene: 5. The germline V gene encodes CDR1 MDHEN and CDR2 SYDVKM. The CDR3 has 15 amino acids. CDR3 bases: TGTGCCAGCAGTTTATTGGCTAGCGGTGCCTACGAGCAGTACTTC. The encoded protein is CASSLLASGAYEQYF.

As for this clone: One junction end does not reproduce the germline sequence, and a read error may be involved. This rearrangement joins TRBV7-9 to TRBJ2-1, with D perhaps matching TRBD1 (6 bases). This CDR3 region has 14 residues. Germline CDR1 SEHNR, CDR2 FQNEAQ (reference sequence). Here the CDR3 reads CASSLGTGHNEQFF. The DNA for the CDR3 is TGTGCCAGCAGCCTAGGGACGGGACATAATGAACAGTTCTTC.

The rearrangement joins TRBV2 to TRBJ1-3; D is ambiguous. V was shortened by 7 bases and J by 16 bases, with 26 bases between the two germline ends. This CDR3 has 14 residues. Germline values: CDR1 SNHLY, CDR2 FYNNEI. The CDR3 reads CASTLLIPGWALYF. The CDR3 DNA follows: TGTGCCAGCACCTTACTAATCCCCGGCTGGGCCCTCTATTTT.

The chain carries TRBV30 and TRBJ2-6; 11 positions agree with TRBD1. The V segment lost 2 bases and the J segment 2 bases; nucleotides outside the gene matches: 5. The CDR3 length is 17 residues. Germline assignment: CDR1 GTSNPN and CDR2 SVGIG (reference sequence). CDR3: CAWSMRTGGAGANVLTF. CDR3 sequence (DNA): TGTGCCTGGAGTATGAGGACAGGGGGCGCTGGGGCCAACGTCCTGACTTTC.

The CDR3 nucleotides are TGTGCCTGGAGTGATGACGGATTCTATGGCTACACCTTC. Translating it yields CAWSDDGFYGYTF. This sequence joins TRBV30 and TRBJ1-2; D is undetermined. Trimming removed 1 base from V and 4 bases from J, with 10 bases in between. CDR3 length: 13 amino acids. From germline, CDR1 is GTSNPN and CDR2 SVGIG (reference sequence).

This chain's CDR3 is CASSLSTGQTTDTQYF. The CDR3 DNA is TGTGCCAGCAGCTTATCCACGGGACAAACCACAGATACGCAGTATTTT. The rearrangement uses TRBV7-9 and TRBJ2-3; D may be TRBD1 (6 bases). V lost 2 bases to trimming and J lost 2 bases, with 14 bases between them. Germline V gives CDR1 SEHNR, CDR2 FQNEAQ (reference sequence). The CDR3 spans 16 residues.

The chain joins TRBV7-3 to TRBJ2-2; D gene ambiguous. Germline-derived CDR1 and CDR2 are SGHTA and FQGTGA. CDR3 length equals 13 residues. V shed 5 bases and J shed 0 bases, with 4 bases lying between them. DNA of the CDR3: TGTGCCAGCAGCGTCCCGAACACCGGGGAGCTGTTTTTT. Encoded protein: CASSVPNTGELFF.

V and J are TRBV5-1 and TRBJ1-3; 7 nucleotides agree with TRBD1. Germline CDR1 and CDR2: SGHRS and YFSETQ. Trimming cost V 0 bases and J 0 bases; bases outside gene matches: 0. The CDR3 consists of 15 residues. The CDR3 spells CASSLAGGSGNTIYF. In DNA form, the CDR3 reads TGCGCCAGCAGCTTGGCAGGGGGCTCTGGAAACACCATATATTTT.

The chain is built from TRBV18 and TRBJ1-1, with unresolved D. V gave up 3 bases and J gave up 5 bases, with 10 bases separating them. The CDR3 contains 13 residues. CDR1 is KGHSH and CDR2 is LQKENI in the germline V gene. CDR3 nucleotide sequence: TGTGCCAGCTCACCCCCAGCTAATACTGAAGCTTTCTTT. Translation gives CASSPPANTEAFF.

On this clone itself: One end of the junction does not line up with germline, which may come from a read error. The chain couples TRBV7-7 to TRBJ2-3; the D is unclear. The CDR3 runs 13 residues. CDR1 SSHAT and CDR2 FNYEAQ come from the germline V gene (reference sequence). The CDR3 region has the DNA TGTGCTAGCAGCCCCCGAGCCGGAGATACGCAGTATTTT. Amino acids: CASSPRAGDTQYF.

This clone appeared once. The chain uses TRBV28 and TRBJ2-7; 8 bases agree with TRBD1. CDR1 is MDHEN, CDR2 SYDVKM, per germline. The V segment lost 6 bases and the J segment 1 base; nucleotides outside the gene matches: 8. The CDR3 is made up of 15 amino acids. For the CDR3, the DNA is TGTGCCAGCAGCCGCTCGGGACAGGATTCCTACGAGCAGTACTTC. Its protein product is CASSRSGQDSYEQYF.

The chain links TRBV30 to TRBJ1-5, with D hard to call. This CDR3 contains 13 residues. Germline V gene lookup returns CDR1 GTSNPN and CDR2 SVGIG (reference sequence). Trimming removed 0 bases at V and 4 bases at J, with 7 bases between. The CDR3, as DNA: TGTGCCTGGAGTGTAGCCGGTAATCAGCCCCAGCATTTT. It yields the protein CAWSVAGNQPQHF.